The TCR beta chain described here comes from a study of metastatic and nonmetastatic thyroid tumors. Study-level background: A comparison of repertoires was made across blood and tumor or nodule tissue from malignant and benign thyroid patients.

TCRdb recomputed clones from the PCR reads via MiXCR. Of 20,000 to 25,000 clones in the sample, roughly 15% are singletons; the top ten hold about 14%. This CDR3 region has 15 residues. V dropped 5 bases and J dropped 6 bases, with 16 bases sitting between them. Germline-derived CDR1 and CDR2 are LNHDA and SQIVND (reference sequence). Patients underwent thyroid surgery, and none had received any treatment before it. To note about this clone: Just one base apart from a much larger clone, this may be a read error. Different DNA sequences within this sample yield the same CDR3.

This sequence joins TRBV19 and TRBJ1-4; D is undetermined. This clonotype originated in a female donor with papillary thyroid cancer or a benign thyroid nodule (not recorded which). Some clones in this sample may be carry-over from other donors' samples. The sequencing sample was made of tumor tissue. The CDR3: CASSGTGRSDEKLFF. The CDR3 DNA sequence: TGTGCCAGTAGTGGCACGGGGAGATCGGATGAAAAACTGTTTTTT.